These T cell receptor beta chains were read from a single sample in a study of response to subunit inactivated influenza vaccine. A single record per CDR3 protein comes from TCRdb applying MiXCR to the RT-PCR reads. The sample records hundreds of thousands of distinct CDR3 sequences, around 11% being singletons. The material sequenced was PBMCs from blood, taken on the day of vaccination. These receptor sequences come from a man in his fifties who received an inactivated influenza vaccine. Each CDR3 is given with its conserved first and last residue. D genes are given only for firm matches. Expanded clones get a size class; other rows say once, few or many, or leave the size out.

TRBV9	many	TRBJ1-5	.	TGTGCCAGCAGTGTGACTCCAAGGGAGCCCCAGCATTTT	CASSVTPREPQHF
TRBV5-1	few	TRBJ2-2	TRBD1	TGCGCCAGCAGCCGTAACAGGGGGCTTGTTAGGGAGCTGTTTTTT	CASSRNRGLVRELFF
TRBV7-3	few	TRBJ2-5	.	TGTGCCAGCAGCCGGGACCTGGGGGGAACCCAGTACTTC	CASSRDLGGTQYF
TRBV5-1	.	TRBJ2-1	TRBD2	TGCGCCAGCAGCCTGATGGTGGGAGCGGGGGGGTACAATGAGCAGTTCTTC	CASSLMVGAGGYNEQFF
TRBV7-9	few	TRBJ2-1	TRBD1	TGTGCCAGCAGCTTCGGACAGGGGAAGGATGAGCAGTTCTTC	CASSFGQGKDEQFF
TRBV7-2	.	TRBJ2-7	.	TGTGCCAGCAGCTTAGGGCCAGGGGCGAGCGCCGAGCAGTACTTC	CASSLGPGASAEQYF
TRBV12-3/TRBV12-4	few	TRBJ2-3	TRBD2	TGTGCCAGCAGTTTTGTAGGGCTAGCGGGACCCTCAGATACGCAGTATTTT	CASSFVGLAGPSDTQYF
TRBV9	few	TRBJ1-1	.	TGTGCCAGCAGCCCTAATCAGCAGGTGAACACTGAAGCTTTCTTT	CASSPNQQVNTEAFF
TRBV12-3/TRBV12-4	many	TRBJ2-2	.	TGTGCCAGCAGTTTAGCACAGGGCAACACCGGGGAGCTGTTTTTT	CASSLAQGNTGELFF
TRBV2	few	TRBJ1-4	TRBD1	TGTGCCAGCAGGCCCGGCTCGACGCTTAAGACAGGGCGGGATGAAAAACTGTTTTTT	CASRPGSTLKTGRDEKLFF
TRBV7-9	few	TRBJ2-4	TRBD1	TGTGCCAGCAGCTTGGGACAGGGGTTGGACAAAAACATTCAGTACTTC	CASSLGQGLDKNIQYF
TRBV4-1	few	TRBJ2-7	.	TGCGCCAGCAGCCAAGCGGGAGCCGAATCCACCTTGGTAGCCGAGCAGTACTTC	CASSQAGAESTLVAEQYF
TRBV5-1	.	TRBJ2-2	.	TGCGCCAGCAGTTACGAATTAACGGCGCGGAGGGAGCTGTTTTTT	CASSYELTARRELFF
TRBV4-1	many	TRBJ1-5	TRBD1	TGCGCCAGCAGCCAAAGGGGGCTTCAGCCCCAGCATTTT	CASSQRGLQPQHF
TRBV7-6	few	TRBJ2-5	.	TGTGCCAGCAGCTTAGTCGGGGGCGCGAGGCAAGAGACCCAGTACTTC	CASSLVGGARQETQYF
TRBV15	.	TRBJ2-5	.	TGTGCCACCAGCAGAGATGGCCAGGACCAAGAGACCCAGTACTTC	CATSRDGQDQETQYF
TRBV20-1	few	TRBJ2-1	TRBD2	TGCAGTGCTAGGCCCTTAGCGGGCCAGCAGTTCTTC	CSARPLAGQQFF
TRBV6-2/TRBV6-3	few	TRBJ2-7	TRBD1	TGTGCCAGCAGGAATTATCCAGGGGGCGGATCCTACGAGCAGTACTTC	CASRNYPGGGSYEQYF
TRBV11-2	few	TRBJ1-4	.	TGTGCCAGCAGCTACCACAGTGCAACTAATGAAAAACTGTTTTTT	CASSYHSATNEKLFF
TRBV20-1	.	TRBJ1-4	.	TGCAGTGCTAGCCCGACAGGTCGGATACAAGAAAAACTGTTTTTT	CSASPTGRIQEKLFF
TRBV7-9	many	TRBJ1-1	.	TGTGCCAGCAGCTTCCAGGGTGAAGCTTTCTTT	CASSFQGEAFF
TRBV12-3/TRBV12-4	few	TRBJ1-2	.	TGTGCCAGCAGGAGAGCCTGGGGCTACACCTTC	CASRRAWGYTF
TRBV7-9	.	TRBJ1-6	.	TGTGCCAGCAGCACCCGGAGGGGGAATTCTGGTTCACCCCTCCACTTT	CASSTRRGNSGSPLHF
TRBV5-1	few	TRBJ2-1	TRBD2	TGCGCCAGCAGGGCACGGGAGGGAAACAATGAGCAGTTCTTC	CASRAREGNNEQFF
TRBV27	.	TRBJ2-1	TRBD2	TGTGCCAGCAGTTTATTAAGCAACCCACCCGGGACTAGCGGCAAGAGCTCCTACAATGAGCAGTTCTTC	CASSLLSNPPGTSGKSSYNEQFF
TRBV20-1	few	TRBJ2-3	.	TGCAGTGCGAGCCGGGACCCCATTACAGATACGCAGTATTTT	CSASRDPITDTQYF
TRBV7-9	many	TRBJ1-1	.	TGTGCCAGCAGCTTAGTCTGGTCCCTTACACTGAACACTGAAGCTTTCTTT	CASSLVWSLTLNTEAFF
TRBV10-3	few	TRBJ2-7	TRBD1	TGTGCCACGACAGGGATTCTCTACGAGCAGTACTTC	CATTGILYEQYF
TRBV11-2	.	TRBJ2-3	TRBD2	TGTGCCAGCACCCGACTAGCGGGAGATACGCAGTATTTT	CASTRLAGDTQYF
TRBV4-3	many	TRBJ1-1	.	TGCGCCAGCAGCCAAGCTTTTGGGACTGAAGCTTTCTTT	CASSQAFGTEAFF
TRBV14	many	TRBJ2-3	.	TGTGCCAGCAGCCCGTGGATGCTGCCTAGCACAGATACGCAGTATTTT	CASSPWMLPSTDTQYF
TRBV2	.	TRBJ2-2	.	TGTGCCAGCGGGAGCACCGGGGAGCTGTTTTTT	CASGSTGELFF
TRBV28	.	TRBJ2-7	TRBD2	TGTGCCAGCAGAGGGACTAGCGGGAGATCCGAGCAGTACTTC	CASRGTSGRSEQYF
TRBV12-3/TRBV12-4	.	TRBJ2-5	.	TGTGCCAGCAGTGGACAGGGAGGGTTAGAGACCCAGTACTTC	CASSGQGGLETQYF
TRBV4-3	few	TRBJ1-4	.	TGCGCCAGCAGCCTTACTGCTACTAGTGAAAAACTGTTTTTT	CASSLTATSEKLFF
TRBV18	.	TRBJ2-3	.	TGTGCCAGCTCACTAAGGGTCCCAGATACGCAGTATTTT	CASSLRVPDTQYF
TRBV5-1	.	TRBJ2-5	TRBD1	TGCGCCAGCAGCTCTGGGGACGCAGGGGGAGAGACCCAGTACTTC	CASSSGDAGGETQYF
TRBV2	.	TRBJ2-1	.	TGTGCCAGCACCGGGACGGGCGCTTACAATGAGCAGTTCTTC	CASTGTGAYNEQFF
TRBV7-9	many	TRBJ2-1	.	TGTGCCAGCAGCTTAGGCCAGACCTCCTACAATGAGCAGTTCTTC	CASSLGQTSYNEQFF
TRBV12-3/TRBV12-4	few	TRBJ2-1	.	TGTGCCAGCAGTTCGGACTACCAGGCCTACAATGAGCAGTTCTTC	CASSSDYQAYNEQFF
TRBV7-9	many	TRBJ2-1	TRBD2	TGTGCCAGCAGCTTAAGGCGGGGGAATGAGCAGTTCTTC	CASSLRRGNEQFF
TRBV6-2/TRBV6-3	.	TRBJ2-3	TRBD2	TGTGCCAGCAGTTACTTCGCGGCCACTAGCGGGGGAACCACAGATACGAAGTATTTT	CASSYFAATSGGTTDTKYF
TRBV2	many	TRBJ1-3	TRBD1	TGTGCCAGCAGTCGCCGGGACAGCTCTGGAAACACCATATATTTT	CASSRRDSSGNTIYF
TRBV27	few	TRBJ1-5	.	TGTGCCAGCAGTTCCCTCCCGGCGGGACATGATCAGCCCCAGCATTTT	CASSSLPAGHDQPQHF
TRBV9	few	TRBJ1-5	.	TGTGCCAGCAGCGTAGGGACAGTTAATCAGCCCCAGCATTTT	CASSVGTVNQPQHF
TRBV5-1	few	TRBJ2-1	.	TGCGCCAGCAGCTTGGCCGCCGGATCGCCTGCTTTCGAGCAGTTCTTC	CASSLAAGSPAFEQFF
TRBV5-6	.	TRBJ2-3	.	TGTGCCAGCAGCTTGATCTGGGATACGCAGTATTTT	CASSLIWDTQYF
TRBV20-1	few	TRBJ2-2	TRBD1	TGCAGTGCTAGAAAGGGACAGGGTGTCGGGGAGCTGTTTTTT	CSARKGQGVGELFF
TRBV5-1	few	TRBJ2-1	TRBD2	TGCGCCAGCAGCGGGGAACTAGCGGGGCAAGATGAGCAGTTCTTC	CASSGELAGQDEQFF
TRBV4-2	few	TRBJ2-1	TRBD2	TGTGCCAGCAGCCTCGGGCCAGCGGGGGGCGATTACAATGAGCAGTTCTTC	CASSLGPAGGDYNEQFF
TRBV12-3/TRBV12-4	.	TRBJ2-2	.	TGTGCCAGCAGCGAGCTGGACGGTCTAGGGGAGCCGTTTTTT	CASSELDGLGEPFF
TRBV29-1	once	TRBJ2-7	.	TGCAGCGTGACCGGGACAACCTACGAGCAGTACTTC	CSVTGTTYEQYF
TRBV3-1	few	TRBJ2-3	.	TGTGCCAGCAGTGAGACACGGAGCACAGATACGCAGTATTTT	CASSETRSTDTQYF
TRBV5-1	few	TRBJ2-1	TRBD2	TGCGCCAGCAACCTAGCGGGGGCCTCCTACAATGAGCAGTTCTTC	CASNLAGASYNEQFF
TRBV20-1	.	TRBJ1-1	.	TGCAGTGCTGCAGGGAACACTGAAGCTTTCTTT	CSAAGNTEAFF